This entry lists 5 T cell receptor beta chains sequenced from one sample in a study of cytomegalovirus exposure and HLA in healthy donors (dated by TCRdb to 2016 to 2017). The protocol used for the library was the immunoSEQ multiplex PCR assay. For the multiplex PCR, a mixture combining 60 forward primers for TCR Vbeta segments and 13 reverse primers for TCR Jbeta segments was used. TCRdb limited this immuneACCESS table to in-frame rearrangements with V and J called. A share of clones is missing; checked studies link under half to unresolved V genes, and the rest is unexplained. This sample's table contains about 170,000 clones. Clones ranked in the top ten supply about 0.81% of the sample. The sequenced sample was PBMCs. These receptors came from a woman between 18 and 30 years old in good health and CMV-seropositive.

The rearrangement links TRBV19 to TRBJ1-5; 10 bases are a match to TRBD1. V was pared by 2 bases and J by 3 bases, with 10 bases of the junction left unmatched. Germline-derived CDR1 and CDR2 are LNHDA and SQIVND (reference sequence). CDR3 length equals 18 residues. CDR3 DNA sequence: TGTGCCAGTAGTATAAGTAATTGGGGGACAGGGGTCAATCAGCCCCAGCATTTT. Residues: CASSISNWGTGVNQPQHF.

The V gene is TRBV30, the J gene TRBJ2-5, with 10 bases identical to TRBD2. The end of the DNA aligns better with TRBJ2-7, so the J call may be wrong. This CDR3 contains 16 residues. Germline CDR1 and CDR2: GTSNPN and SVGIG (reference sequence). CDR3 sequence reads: CAWSELWASGRNEQYF. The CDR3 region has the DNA TGTGCCTGGAGTGAACTATGGGCTAGCGGGAGAAACGAGCAGTACTTC.

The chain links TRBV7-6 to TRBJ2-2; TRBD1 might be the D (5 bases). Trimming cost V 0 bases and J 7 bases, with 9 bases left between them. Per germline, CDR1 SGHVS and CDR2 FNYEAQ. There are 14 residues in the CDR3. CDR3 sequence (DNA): TGTGCCAGCAGCTTAGCCCAGGGTAACGGGGAGCTGTTTTTT. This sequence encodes CASSLAQGNGELFF.

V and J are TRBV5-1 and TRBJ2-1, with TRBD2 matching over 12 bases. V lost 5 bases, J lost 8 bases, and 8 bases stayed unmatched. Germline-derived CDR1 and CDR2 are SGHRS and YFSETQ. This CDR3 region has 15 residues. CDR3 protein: CASSFPSGGAHEQFF. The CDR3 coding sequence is TGCGCCAGCAGTTTTCCTAGCGGGGGGGCCCATGAGCAGTTCTTC.

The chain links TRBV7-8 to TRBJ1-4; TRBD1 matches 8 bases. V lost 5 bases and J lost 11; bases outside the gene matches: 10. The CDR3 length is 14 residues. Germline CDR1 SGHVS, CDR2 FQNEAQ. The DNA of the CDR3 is TGTGCCAGCAGCCAACGACAGGGGCCGGGGAAACTGTTTTTT. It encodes CASSQRQGPGKLFF. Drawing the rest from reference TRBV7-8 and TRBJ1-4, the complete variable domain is GAGVSQSPRYKVAKRGQDVALRCDPISGHVSLFWYQQALGQGPEFLTYFQNEAQLDKSGLPSDRFFAERPEGSVSTLKIQRTQQEDSAVYLCASSQRQGPGKLFFGSGTQLSVL.